The T cell receptor beta chain described here comes from a study of PD-L1 blockade in urothelial cancer. Study-wide background: Atezolizumab (1,200 mg intravenously every 3 weeks) began at some point between 2013 and 2015 for patients.

The time point: peripheral blood 6 weeks after treatment start. The CDR3 length is 11 residues. The V gene lost 6 bases and the J gene lost 10 bases, with 10 bases spanning the gap. The V gene's germline CDR1 is MGHDK and CDR2 SYGVNS. Here immunoSEQ multiplex PCR was the method, and the copy in TCRdb shows in-frame clones only, minus some. Of tens of thousands of clones in the sample, approximately 90% were seen once. The sequence was collected from a woman of 80 years or more with urothelial cancer. Sequencing used PBMCs, obtained around atezolizumab (anti-PD-L1) treatment. V and J are TRBV25-1 and TRBJ2-1; D gene ambiguous. The CDR3, as DNA: TGTGCCAGCAGCGAGACTGGCGAGCAGTTCTTC. It codes for CASSETGEQFF.